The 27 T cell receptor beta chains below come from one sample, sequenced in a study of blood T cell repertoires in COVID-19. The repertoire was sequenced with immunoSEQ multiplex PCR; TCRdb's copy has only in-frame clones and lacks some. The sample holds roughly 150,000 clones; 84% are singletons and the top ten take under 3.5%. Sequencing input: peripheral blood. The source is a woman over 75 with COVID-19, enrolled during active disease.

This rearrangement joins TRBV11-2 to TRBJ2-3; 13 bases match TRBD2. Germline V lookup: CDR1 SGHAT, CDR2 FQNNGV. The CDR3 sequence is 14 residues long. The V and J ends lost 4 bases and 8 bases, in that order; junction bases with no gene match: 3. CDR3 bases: TGTGCCAGCAGCTCAGGGACTAGCGGGGTTACGCAGTATTTT. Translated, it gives CASSSGTSGVTQYF.

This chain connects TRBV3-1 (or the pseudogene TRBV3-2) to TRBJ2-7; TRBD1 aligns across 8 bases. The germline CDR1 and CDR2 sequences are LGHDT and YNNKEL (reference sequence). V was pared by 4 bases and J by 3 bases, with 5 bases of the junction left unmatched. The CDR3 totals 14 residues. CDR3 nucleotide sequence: TGTGCCAGCAGCCCGCGACAGGGGTTCTACGAGCAGTACTTC. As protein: CASSPRQGFYEQYF.

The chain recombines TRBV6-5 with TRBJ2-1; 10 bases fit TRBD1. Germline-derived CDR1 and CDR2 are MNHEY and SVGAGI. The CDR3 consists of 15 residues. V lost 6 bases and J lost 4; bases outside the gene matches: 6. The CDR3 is CASRFDRGQYNEQFF. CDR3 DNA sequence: TGTGCCAGCAGGTTCGACAGGGGGCAATACAATGAGCAGTTCTTC.

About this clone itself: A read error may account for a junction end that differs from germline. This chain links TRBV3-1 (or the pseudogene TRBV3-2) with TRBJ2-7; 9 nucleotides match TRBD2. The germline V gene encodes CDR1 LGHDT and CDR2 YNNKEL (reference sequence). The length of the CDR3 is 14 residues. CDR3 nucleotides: TGTGCCAGCAGCCAAGGATTACTAGCGGGCCACCCTTCCTTC. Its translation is CASSQGLLAGHPSF.

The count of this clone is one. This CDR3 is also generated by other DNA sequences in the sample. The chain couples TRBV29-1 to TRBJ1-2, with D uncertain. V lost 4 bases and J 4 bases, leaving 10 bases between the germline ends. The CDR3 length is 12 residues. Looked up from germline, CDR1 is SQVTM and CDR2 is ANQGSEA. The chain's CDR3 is CSVGGQLYGYTF. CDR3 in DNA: TGCAGCGTTGGAGGGCAACTCTATGGCTACACCTTC.

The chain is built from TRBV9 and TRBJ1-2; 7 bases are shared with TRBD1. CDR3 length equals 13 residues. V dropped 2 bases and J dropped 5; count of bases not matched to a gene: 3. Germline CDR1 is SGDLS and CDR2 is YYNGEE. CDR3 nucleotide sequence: TGTGCCAGCAGCGTTACGGGACAGTATGGCTACACCTTC. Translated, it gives CASSVTGQYGYTF. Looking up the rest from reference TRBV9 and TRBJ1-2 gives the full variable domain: DSGVTQTPKHLITATGQRVTLRCSPRSGDLSVYWYQQSLDQGLQFLIQYYNGEERAKGNILERFSAQQFPDLHSELNLSSLELGDSALYFCASSVTGQYGYTFGSGTRLTVV.

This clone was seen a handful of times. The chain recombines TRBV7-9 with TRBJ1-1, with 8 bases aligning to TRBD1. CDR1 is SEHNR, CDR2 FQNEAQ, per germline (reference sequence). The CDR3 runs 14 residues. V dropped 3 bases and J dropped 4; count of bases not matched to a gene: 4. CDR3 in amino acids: CASSLQGASTEAFF. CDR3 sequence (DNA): TGTGCCAGCAGCTTGCAGGGGGCGAGCACTGAAGCTTTCTTT.

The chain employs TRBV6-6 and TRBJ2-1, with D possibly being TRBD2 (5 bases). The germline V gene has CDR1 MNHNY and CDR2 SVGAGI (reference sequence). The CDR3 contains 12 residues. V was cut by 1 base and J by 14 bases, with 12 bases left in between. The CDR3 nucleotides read TGTGCCAGCAGTTACTTGAGGGAAGGGAAGTTCTTC. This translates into CASSYLREGKFF.

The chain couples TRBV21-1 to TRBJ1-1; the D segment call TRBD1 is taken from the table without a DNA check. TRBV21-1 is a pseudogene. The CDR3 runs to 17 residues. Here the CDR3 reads CASSTRPGQGEHTEAFF. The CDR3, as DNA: TGTGCCAGCAGCACAAGGCCGGGACAGGGGGAGCACACTGAAGCTTTCTTT.

CDR3 residues: CASSQERGREAFF. The DNA for the CDR3 is TGCGCCAGCAGCCAAGAGAGGGGGAGAGAAGCTTTCTTT. The rearrangement uses TRBV4-1 and TRBJ1-1, with TRBD1 as a possible D gene (6 bases). Germline CDR1 is MGHRA and CDR2 is YSYEKL. V was pared by 0 bases and J by 8 bases, with 10 bases between. The CDR3 length is 13 residues.

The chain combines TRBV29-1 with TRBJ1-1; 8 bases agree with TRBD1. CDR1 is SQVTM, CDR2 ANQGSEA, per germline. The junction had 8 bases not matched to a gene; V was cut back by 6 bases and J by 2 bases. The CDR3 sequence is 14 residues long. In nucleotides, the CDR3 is TGCAGCGTGGGTAAGGGACAGGATAACACTGAAGCTTTCTTT. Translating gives CSVGKGQDNTEAFF. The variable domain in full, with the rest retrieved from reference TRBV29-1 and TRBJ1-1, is SAVISQKPSRDICQRGTSLTIQCQVDSQVTMMFWYRQQPGQSLTLIATANQGSEATYESGFVIDKFPISRPNLTFSTLTVSNMSPEDSSIYLCSVGKGQDNTEAFFGQGTRLTVV.

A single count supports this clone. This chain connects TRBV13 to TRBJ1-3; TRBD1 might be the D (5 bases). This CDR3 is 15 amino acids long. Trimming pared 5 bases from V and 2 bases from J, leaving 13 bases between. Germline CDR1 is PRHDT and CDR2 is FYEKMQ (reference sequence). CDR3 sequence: CASSPRRGAGNTIYF. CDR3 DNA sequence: TGTGCCAGCAGCCCCCGCCGGGGGGCTGGAAACACCATATATTTT.

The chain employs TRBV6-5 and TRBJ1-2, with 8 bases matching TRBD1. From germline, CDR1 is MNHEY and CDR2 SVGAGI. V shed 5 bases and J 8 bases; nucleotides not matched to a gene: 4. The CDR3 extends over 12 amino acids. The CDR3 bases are TGTGCCAGCAGTCCGACAGGGGAAGGCTACACCTTC. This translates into CASSPTGEGYTF.

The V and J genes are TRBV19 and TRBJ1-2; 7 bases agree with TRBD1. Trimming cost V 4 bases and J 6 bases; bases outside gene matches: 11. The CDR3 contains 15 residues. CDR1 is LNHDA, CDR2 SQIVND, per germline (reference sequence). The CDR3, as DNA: TGTGCCAGTAGTACCTGGGACAGTGAGATTAATGGCTACACCTTC. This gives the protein CASSTWDSEINGYTF.

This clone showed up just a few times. This CDR3 is CASSLRDTYGYTF. The CDR3 coding sequence is TGTGCCAGCAGTTTGAGGGATACGTATGGCTACACCTTC. This chain links TRBV12-3 or TRBV12-4 with TRBJ1-2; D is uncertain. V lost 3 bases, J lost 5 bases, and 10 bases lay in between. The CDR3 is made up of 13 amino acids.

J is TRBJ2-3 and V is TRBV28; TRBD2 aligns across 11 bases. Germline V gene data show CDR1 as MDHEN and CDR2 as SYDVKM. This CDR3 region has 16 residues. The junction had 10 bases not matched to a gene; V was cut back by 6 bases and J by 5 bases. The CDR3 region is CASSQISGGAKDTQYF. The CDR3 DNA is TGTGCCAGCAGCCAGATTAGCGGGGGGGCCAAAGATACGCAGTATTTT.

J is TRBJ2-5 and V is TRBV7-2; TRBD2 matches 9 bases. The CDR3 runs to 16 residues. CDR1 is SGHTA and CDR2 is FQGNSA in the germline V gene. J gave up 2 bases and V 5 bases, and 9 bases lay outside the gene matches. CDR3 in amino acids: CASSTGTSRPQETQYF. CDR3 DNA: TGTGCCAGCAGCACCGGGACTAGCCGTCCACAAGAGACCCAGTACTTC.

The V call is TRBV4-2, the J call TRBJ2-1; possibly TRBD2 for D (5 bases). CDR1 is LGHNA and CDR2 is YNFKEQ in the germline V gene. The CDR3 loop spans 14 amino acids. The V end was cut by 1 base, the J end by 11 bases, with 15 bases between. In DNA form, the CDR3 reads TGTGCCAGCAGCCAAGTTTCAGCGGAGTTAAAGCAGTTCTTC. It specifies CASSQVSAELKQFF.

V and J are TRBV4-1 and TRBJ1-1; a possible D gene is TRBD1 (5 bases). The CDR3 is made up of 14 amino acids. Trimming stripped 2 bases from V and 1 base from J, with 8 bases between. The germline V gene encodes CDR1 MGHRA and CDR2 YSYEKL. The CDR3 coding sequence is TGCGCCAGCAGCCAACCTAGGGGGAACACTGAAGCTTTCTTT. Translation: CASSQPRGNTEAFF.

CDR3 protein: CASSLDRVVEKLFF. For the CDR3, the DNA is TGCGCCAGCAGCTTGGACAGGGTTGTGGAAAAACTGTTTTTT. The rearrangement uses TRBV5-1 and TRBJ1-4, with a tentative D call TRBD1 (6 bases). V lost 0 bases, J lost 8 bases, and 11 bases lay in between. This CDR3 spans 14 amino acids. The germline gives CDR1 SGHRS, CDR2 YFSETQ.

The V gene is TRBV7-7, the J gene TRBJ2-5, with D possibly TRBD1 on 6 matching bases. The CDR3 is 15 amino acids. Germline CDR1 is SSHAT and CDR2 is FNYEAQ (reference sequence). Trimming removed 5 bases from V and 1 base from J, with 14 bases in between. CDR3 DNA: TGTGCCAGCAGCCCCCTCAGACAGGCCCAAGAGACCCAGTACTTC. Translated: CASSPLRQAQETQYF.

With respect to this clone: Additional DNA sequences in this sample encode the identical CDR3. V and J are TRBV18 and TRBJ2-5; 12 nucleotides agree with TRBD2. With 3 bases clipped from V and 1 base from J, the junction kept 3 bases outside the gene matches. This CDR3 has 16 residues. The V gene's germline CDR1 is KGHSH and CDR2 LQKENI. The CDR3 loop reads CASSPLAGGIQETQYF. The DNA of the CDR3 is TGTGCCAGCTCACCGCTAGCGGGGGGGATCCAAGAGACCCAGTACTTC.

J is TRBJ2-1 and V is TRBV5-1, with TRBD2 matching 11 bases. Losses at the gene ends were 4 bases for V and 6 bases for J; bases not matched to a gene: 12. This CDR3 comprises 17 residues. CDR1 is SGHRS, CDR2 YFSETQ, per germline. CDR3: CASSEGLAALWANEQFF. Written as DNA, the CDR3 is TGCGCCAGCAGCGAGGGACTAGCGGCTTTGTGGGCCAATGAGCAGTTCTTC.

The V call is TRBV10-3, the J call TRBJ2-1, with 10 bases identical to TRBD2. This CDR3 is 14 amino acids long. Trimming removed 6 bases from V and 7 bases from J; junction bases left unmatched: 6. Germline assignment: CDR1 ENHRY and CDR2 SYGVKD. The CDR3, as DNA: TGTGCCATCAGCCCCGGGACTAGCGTAAATGAGCAGTTCTTC. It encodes CAISPGTSVNEQFF.

The CDR3 DNA reads TGCGCCAGCAGTGAGCCCCTTACAGGGCTCTATGCCAAAAACATTCAGTACTTC. Translated, it gives CASSEPLTGLYAKNIQYF. The chain joins TRBV10-1 to TRBJ2-4, with D perhaps TRBD1 (6 bases). Germline V gives CDR1 WNHNN, CDR2 SYGVQD (reference sequence). The CDR3 sequence is 18 residues long. The V and J ends lost 2 bases and 1 base respectively, with 18 bases between them.

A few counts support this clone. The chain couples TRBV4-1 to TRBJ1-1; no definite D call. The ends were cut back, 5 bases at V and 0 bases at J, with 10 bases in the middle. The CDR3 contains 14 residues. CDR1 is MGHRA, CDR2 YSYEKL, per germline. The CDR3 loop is CASSIDTMNTEAFF. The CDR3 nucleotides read TGCGCCAGCAGCATAGACACCATGAACACTGAAGCTTTCTTT.

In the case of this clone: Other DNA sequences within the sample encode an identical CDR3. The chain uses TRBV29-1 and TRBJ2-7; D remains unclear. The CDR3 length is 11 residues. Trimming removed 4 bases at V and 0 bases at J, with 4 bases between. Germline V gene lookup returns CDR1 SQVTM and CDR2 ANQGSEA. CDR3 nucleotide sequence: TGCAGCGTTGGTAGCTCCTACGAGCAGTACTTC. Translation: CSVGSSYEQYF.